The 14 T cell receptor beta chains listed next were all sequenced from one sample in a study of blood T cell repertoires in COVID-19. The assay was immunoSEQ multiplex PCR, and TCRdb's table has in-frame clones only and misses some. The table lists about 190,000 clones, less than 90% of them singletons, with around 1.1% in the top ten. The specimen was peripheral blood. The receptors come from a man younger than 40 with acute or convalescent COVID-19.

This clone appeared a few times. V gene TRBV30 combines with J gene TRBJ1-4; 10 nucleotides agree with TRBD1. The germline CDR1 and CDR2 sequences are GTSNPN and SVGIG (reference sequence). The J segment lost 13 bases and the V segment lost 7 bases, leaving 9 bases of the junction unmatched. The CDR3 runs to 12 residues. The CDR3 coding sequence is TGTGCCTCCGGGACAGGGGAAAGCCGACTGTTTTTT. Translation gives CASGTGESRLFF.

This clone was found once. The chain uses TRBV6-6 and TRBJ1-2; D not certain. V lost 2 bases and J lost 0, with 13 bases in between. CDR1 and CDR2 from the germline V gene are MNHNY and SVGAGI (reference sequence). The CDR3 extends over 16 amino acids. CDR3 sequence: CASSYDPDKTNYGYTF. The DNA for the CDR3 is TGTGCCAGCAGTTACGATCCCGACAAAACTAACTATGGCTACACCTTC.

The chain has TRBV5-1 and TRBJ2-3, with D possibly matching TRBD2 (6 bases). Trimming removed 4 bases at V and 0 bases at J, with 9 bases between. From germline, CDR1 is SGHRS and CDR2 YFSETQ. CDR3 size: 14 residues. CDR3 DNA sequence: TGCGCCAGCAGCAAAGGGACTAGCACAGATACGCAGTATTTT. Residues: CASSKGTSTDTQYF.

The V and J genes are TRBV7-9 and TRBJ1-4, with D possibly being TRBD1 (6 bases). Germline lookup yields CDR1 SEHNR and CDR2 FQNEAQ (reference sequence). The CDR3 is made up of 16 amino acids. The V gene lost 5 bases and the J gene lost 3 bases, with 16 bases spanning the gap. CDR3 sequence: CASSRTGTGANEKLFF. The DNA of the CDR3 is TGTGCCAGCAGCCGCACAGGGACCGGAGCTAATGAAAAACTGTTTTTT.

This chain links TRBV18 with TRBJ1-3; no clear D gene. Trimming cost V 6 bases and J 4 bases, with 22 bases left between them. There are 17 residues in the CDR3. CDR1 is KGHSH, CDR2 LQKENI, per germline. The CDR3 nucleotides read TGTGCCAGCTCCCCTCCCTATATATACTCCGAAGGAAACACCATATATTTT. Translation: CASSPPYIYSEGNTIYF.

The V and J genes are TRBV5-4 and TRBJ1-2; 8 positions agree with TRBD1. The CDR3 length is 15 residues. After removal of 4 bases from V and 2 bases from J, the junction contained 7 bases not matched to a gene. CDR1 SGHNT and CDR2 YYREEE come from the germline V gene (reference sequence). This CDR3 reads CASSKGQGENYGYTF. The CDR3, as DNA: TGTGCCAGCAGCAAAGGACAGGGTGAGAACTATGGCTACACCTTC. The whole variable domain, remainder taken from reference TRBV5-4 and TRBJ1-2, is ETGVTQSPTHLIKTRGQQVTLRCSSQSGHNTVSWYQQALGQGPQFIFQYYREEENGRGNFPPRFSGLQFPNYSSELNVNALELDDSALYLCASSKGQGENYGYTFGSGTRLTVV.

The chain links TRBV7-3 to TRBJ2-3, with a possible D match to TRBD1 (5 bases). Trimming removed 3 bases from V and 6 bases from J, with 13 bases in between. This CDR3 contains 14 residues. The germline gives CDR1 SGHTA, CDR2 FQGTGA. The CDR3 coding sequence is TGTGCCAGCAGCTTCAGGGTTGGCGAGGATACGCAGTATTTT. Residues: CASSFRVGEDTQYF. Filled out from reference TRBV7-3 and TRBJ2-3, the complete variable domain reads GAGVSQTPSNKVTEKGKYVELRCDPISGHTALYWYRQSLGQGPEFLIYFQGTGAADDSGLPNDRFFAVRPEGSVSTLKIQRTERGDSAVYLCASSFRVGEDTQYFGPGTRLTVL.

The chain recombines TRBV19 with TRBJ1-2, with D perhaps TRBD1 (5 bases). The germline V gene has CDR1 LNHDA and CDR2 SQIVND (reference sequence). The CDR3 loop spans 16 amino acids. V was pared by 1 base and J by 4 bases, with 16 bases between. This CDR3 is CASSIVPKGRGYGYTF. In DNA form, the CDR3 reads TGTGCCAGTAGTATAGTCCCAAAGGGGAGGGGCTATGGCTACACCTTC.

This rearrangement joins TRBV6-5 to TRBJ2-3; 12 bases line up with TRBD2. Trimming removed 11 bases from V and 3 bases from J; junction bases left unmatched: 6. CDR1 and CDR2 from the germline V gene are MNHEY and SVGAGI. CDR3 length: 14 amino acids. The CDR3: CAGRTSGVTDTQYF. As DNA, the CDR3 is TGTGCCGGAAGGACTAGCGGGGTGACAGATACGCAGTATTTT.

The rearrangement links TRBV5-1 to TRBJ1-3; D possibly corresponds to TRBD1 (6 bases). Trimming shortened V by 2 bases and J by 2 bases, and 14 bases separated the two germline ends. CDR3 length: 16 residues. Per the germline V gene, CDR1 is SGHRS and CDR2 is YFSETQ. DNA of the CDR3: TGCGCCAGCAGCTTTATGCGGGGGGCAGCTGGAAACACCATATATTTT. Amino acid sequence: CASSFMRGAAGNTIYF.

The table lists this clone with a few counts. V gene TRBV5-1 combines with J gene TRBJ2-7; D remains unclear. V was clipped by 0 bases and J by 3 bases, with 13 bases between them. This CDR3 contains 15 residues. Looked up from germline, CDR1 is SGHRS and CDR2 is YFSETQ. The CDR3 loop is CASSLAAGRRYEQYF. In DNA form, the CDR3 reads TGCGCCAGCAGCTTGGCGGCAGGTCGGCGCTACGAGCAGTACTTC.

The V call is TRBV11-3, the J call TRBJ2-3, with 10 bases matching TRBD2. J lost 5 bases, V lost 3 bases, and 5 bases had no gene match. Germline V gene lookup returns CDR1 SGHNT and CDR2 YENEEA. The CDR3 spans 15 residues. DNA of the CDR3: TGTGCCAGCAGCTTGAGCGGGAGGGGTATAGATACGCAGTATTTT. It is translated as CASSLSGRGIDTQYF.

Only one count was recorded for this clone. V usage is TRBV4-1 and J usage is TRBJ1-2; perhaps TRBD1 as D (5 bases). V was clipped by 0 bases and J by 6 bases, with 14 bases between them. Germline V gene sequence: CDR1 MGHRA, CDR2 YSYEKL. The CDR3 has 15 amino acids. The CDR3, as DNA: TGCGCCAGCAGCCAAGATGAGCGGGGGGGGAATGGCTACACCTTC. It encodes CASSQDERGGNGYTF.

The CDR3 DNA reads TGTGCCAGCAGTGAACAGTCCTTAGGGGGCTATGGCTACACCTTC. Translated, it gives CASSEQSLGGYGYTF. The V call is TRBV6-4, the J call TRBJ1-2; perhaps TRBD1 as D (6 bases). Germline CDR1 and CDR2: MRHNA and SNTAGT. The V gene lost 3 bases and the J gene lost 4 bases, with 15 bases spanning the gap. This CDR3 is built from 15 residues.